These 8 T cell receptor beta chains originate from one sample sequenced in a study of early T cells in non-severe SARS-CoV-2 infection. Each CDR3 protein gets one entry after TCRdb re-called the 5' RACE reads with MiXCR. The table has 26,000 or so distinct CDR3 sequences, less than 7% seen once. Sequenced input: whole blood. These receptors were collected from an adult who was a healthcare worker with PCR-confirmed SARS-CoV-2 infection or an uninfected control (not recorded which).

By frequency in the sample, this clonotype is medium-sized. The chain joins TRBV7-9 to TRBJ1-5; possibly TRBD1 for D (5 bases). This CDR3 region has 15 residues. V was shortened by 0 bases and J by 9 bases, with 15 bases between the two germline ends. The V gene's germline CDR1 is SEHNR and CDR2 FQNEAQ (reference sequence). Written as DNA, the CDR3 is TGTGCCAGCAGCTTAGCGAGGGCTGATGGGGCGCCCCAGCATTTT. It specifies CASSLARADGAPQHF.

In its sample, this clonotype was seen many times. The chain carries TRBV7-8 and TRBJ1-3, with 12 bases that match TRBD1. CDR1 and CDR2 (germline): SGHVS, FQNEAQ. This CDR3 comprises 18 residues. The V gene end was trimmed by 5 bases and the J gene end by 4 bases; junction bases not matched to a gene: 12. The CDR3 loop reads CASSIPGTGGFIGNTIYF. CDR3 bases: TGTGCCAGCAGCATACCCGGGACAGGGGGCTTCATCGGAAACACCATATATTTT.

This clonotype was seen a handful of times. The chain has TRBV11-2 and TRBJ2-7; the match to TRBD1 covers 10 bases. CDR3 length: 15 amino acids. Germline lookup yields CDR1 SGHAT and CDR2 FQNNGV. J was trimmed by 6 bases and V by 6 bases; bases with no gene match: 11. The CDR3, as DNA: TGTGCCAGCAGGCCTCCGGGACAGGGGTCCGGCGAGCAGTACTTC. Translated, it gives CASRPPGQGSGEQYF. The full variable domain, with the rest looked up from reference TRBV11-2 and TRBJ2-7, is EAGVAQSPRYKIIEKRQSVAFWCNPISGHATLYWYQQILGQGPKLLIQFQNNGVVDDSQLPKDRFSAERLKGVDSTLKIQPAKLEDSAVYLCASRPPGQGSGEQYFGPGTRLTVT.

This clonotype has a count of ten or more. The V and J genes are TRBV18 and TRBJ2-5; D unresolved. Between the trimmed V and J ends, which lost 3 bases and 0 bases, there was a span of 2 bases. Germline V gene data show CDR1 as KGHSH and CDR2 as LQKENI. CDR3 length: 12 amino acids. CDR3 sequence (DNA): TGTGCCAGCTCACCGTACCAAGAGACCCAGTACTTC. This sequence encodes CASSPYQETQYF.

This clonotype was picked up many times. The chain recombines TRBV19 with TRBJ1-5, with a possible D match to TRBD1 (5 bases). V was pared by 9 bases and J by 0 bases, with 15 bases between. The CDR3 totals 15 residues. Germline V gene lookup returns CDR1 LNHDA and CDR2 SQIVND (reference sequence). CDR3 nucleotides: TGTGCCAGCACGGGGAGGGACTATAGCAATCAGCCCCAGCATTTT. Translation: CASTGRDYSNQPQHF.

In this sample, this clonotype is medium-sized (0.01 to 0.1%). The CDR3 protein is CASSQDRNTGELFF. The CDR3 region has the DNA TGTGCCAGCAGCCAAGACAGGAACACCGGGGAGCTGTTTTTT. The chain is built from TRBV3-1 and TRBJ2-2; no clear D gene. The CDR3 sequence is 14 residues long. With 0 bases removed from V and 1 base from J, the gap between germline ends came to 3 bases. Germline assignment: CDR1 LGHDT and CDR2 YNNKEL (reference sequence).

This clonotype was detected many times. The V gene is TRBV6-2 or TRBV6-3, the J gene TRBJ2-3, with 9 bases identical to TRBD2. This CDR3 spans 14 amino acids. Germline CDR1 is MNHEY and CDR2 is SVGEGT. V lost 6 bases to trimming and J lost 0 bases; unmatched junction nucleotides: 1. The CDR3 region is CASSLAGSTDTQYF. Written as DNA, the CDR3 is TGTGCCAGCAGCCTAGCGGGGAGCACAGATACGCAGTATTTT.

This clonotype was seen at least ten times. CDR3 protein: CASSLWQNTEAFF. DNA of the CDR3: TGTGCCAGCAGCTTGTGGCAGAACACTGAAGCTTTCTTT. The J gene is TRBJ1-1, the V gene TRBV5-5; no reliable D call. This CDR3 is 13 amino acids long. The germline V gene has CDR1 SGHKS and CDR2 YYEKEE (reference sequence). The ends were cut back, 1 base at V and 1 base at J, with 5 bases in the middle.